This passage covers 8 T cell receptor beta chains from one sample sequenced in a study of technical replicates of blood from several donors. The repertoire was sequenced with immunoSEQ multiplex PCR; TCRdb's copy has only in-frame clones and lacks some. This sample carries about 13,000 clones, 80% to 90% of them seen once, and the ten largest clones take approximately 10%. Input material: PBMCs. These TCRs come from a human donor in good health.

J is TRBJ2-1 and V is TRBV5-1, with D possibly TRBD1 on 5 matching bases. CDR1 is SGHRS, CDR2 YFSETQ, per germline. Trimming left V 0 bases short and J 7 bases short, with 5 bases between. The CDR3 sequence is 12 residues long. The CDR3 region is CASSLGQNEQFF. The CDR3 nucleotides read TGCGCCAGCAGCTTGGGACAGAATGAGCAGTTCTTC.

This chain joins TRBV6-1 and TRBJ2-7; 7 bases line up with TRBD1. CDR3 size: 16 residues. Per the germline V gene, CDR1 is MNHNS and CDR2 is SASEGT. The junction had 8 bases not matched to a gene; V was cut back by 1 base and J by 2 bases. The CDR3, as DNA: TGTGCCAGCAGTGAAGGGGACAGACGTACAGCCTACGAGCAGTACTTC. Its protein is CASSEGDRRTAYEQYF.

In this sample, this clone turned up once. The J gene is TRBJ2-2, the V gene TRBV11-2, with D maybe TRBD1 (5 bases). The CDR3 runs to 15 residues. The V gene's germline CDR1 is SGHAT and CDR2 FQNNGV. Trimming removed 1 base from V and 3 bases from J, with 9 bases in between. CDR3 DNA: TGTGCCAGCAGCTTAGCCAGGGATGACACCGGGGAGCTGTTTTTT. It is translated as CASSLARDDTGELFF.

The J gene is TRBJ2-1, the V gene TRBV19, with 9 bases fitting TRBD2. Looked up from germline, CDR1 is LNHDA and CDR2 is SQIVND (reference sequence). The J segment lost 9 bases and the V segment lost 3 bases, leaving 3 bases of the junction unmatched. There are 13 residues in the CDR3. The DNA for the CDR3 is TGTGCCAGTAGTATGGTAGCGGGGGCTGAGCAGTTCTTC. Translated: CASSMVAGAEQFF.

The chain joins TRBV7-6 to TRBJ1-1, with D possibly being TRBD1 (5 bases). CDR1 is SGHVS and CDR2 is FNYEAQ in the germline V gene. The CDR3 has 14 amino acids. Trimming cost V 2 bases and J 7 bases, with 14 bases left between them. The CDR3 region has the DNA TGTGCCAGCAGCTTACCCGACCCCGACAGTGAAGCTTTCTTT. Its translation is CASSLPDPDSEAFF.

This chain links TRBV4-2 with TRBJ1-5, with TRBD1 identical over 10 bases. Germline V lookup: CDR1 LGHNA, CDR2 YNFKEQ. The CDR3 totals 15 residues. The J segment lost 5 bases and the V segment lost 0 bases, leaving 1 base of the junction unmatched. The CDR3 coding sequence is TGTGCCAGCAGCCAAGAGGGGACAGGGGATCAGCCCCAGCATTTT. Protein sequence: CASSQEGTGDQPQHF.

This rearrangement joins TRBV7-8 to TRBJ2-2, with 8 bases identical to TRBD2. The V segment lost 6 bases and the J segment 4 bases; nucleotides outside the gene matches: 16. There are 18 residues in the CDR3. The germline V gene encodes CDR1 SGHVS and CDR2 FQNEAQ. The CDR3 loop is CASSPTDPGGPFTGELFF. The CDR3 DNA reads as TGTGCCAGCAGTCCCACTGATCCGGGAGGGCCTTTCACCGGGGAGCTGTTTTTT. The variable domain in full, completed from reference TRBV7-8 and TRBJ2-2, reads GAGVSQSPRYKVAKRGQDVALRCDPISGHVSLFWYQQALGQGPEFLTYFQNEAQLDKSGLPSDRFFAERPEGSVSTLKIQRTQQEDSAVYLCASSPTDPGGPFTGELFFGEGSRLTVL.

This clone was seen a handful of times. In nucleotides, the CDR3 is TGTGCCAGCAGTGAGCGATTGTCCACAGATACGCAGTATTTT. Translated: CASSERLSTDTQYF. The chain combines TRBV2 with TRBJ2-3; the D is unclear. Germline V gene sequence: CDR1 SNHLY, CDR2 FYNNEI. Between the trimmed V and J ends, which lost 3 bases and 2 bases, there was a span of 9 bases. The CDR3 spans 14 residues.